The TCR beta chain described here comes from a study of pediatric ulcerative colitis (dated 2019 in TCRdb). Some background on the complete study: From nine newly diagnosed, treatment-naive pediatric ulcerative colitis patients and four non-IBD control children, paired blood and rectal samples were collected. Overall study outcomes, separate from this receptor: Autologous blood-rectal clonal overlap was significantly higher in ulcerative colitis patients than in controls, suggesting increased T cell trafficking to inflamed tissue. Controls, mild-moderate and acute severe colitis patients were separated by rectal repertoire features, and reduced rectal diversity due to clonal expansions was observed in acute severe colitis. A couple of rectal CDR3 clonotypes turned up in every ulcerative colitis patient but in none of the controls. Because repertoires were derived from total lymphocyte DNA, patterns in rare subsets such as regulatory T cells may not have been reflected. The healthy control group was small, with only four individuals. T cells from blood may have been included in the rectal pinch biopsies, particularly in patients with overt colitis. For technical reasons, the blood samples of two patients yielded substantially fewer templates, so those samples were excluded from the blood-rectal overlap analysis.

One to two pinch biopsies were taken from the rectum for research during colonoscopy. The control children had a colonoscopy because IBD was suspected, showed normal endoscopy both macroscopically and histologically, and did not receive an IBD diagnosis during the next year. Before DNA was isolated, the rectal biopsies underwent proteinase K digestion. The Wizard kit (Promega) was used to extract genomic DNA from both blood and intestinal samples. A word on this clone: The clone's antigen remains unknown. It has no much larger one-base neighbor in the sample; base qualities were not kept.

CDR1 and CDR2 are read off the germline V gene as SGHRS and YFSETQ. The CDR3 covers 15 residues, taking in both the cysteine and the phenylalanine. Just CDR3 DNA is preserved here, 45 bases in frame from base 1. V is pared back by 5 bases and J by 5 bases, with 19 bases lying between the germline termini. Through the immunoSEQ TRB Survey service, multiplex V and J primers were used to amplify rearranged CDR3 beta regions from genomic DNA. To keep sequencing depth equal across samples, survey-level depth of up to 500,000 reads per sample was applied. Libraries were purified, pooled and sequenced on Illumina technology. The paper's processing steps were these. Productive clonality, sample overlap, pairwise scatters, CDR3 beta length, V/D/J gene usage and productiveness were assessed with immunoSEQ online tools. Calculated diversity was defined as the number of unique rearrangements divided by total templates, multiplied by 100, and Shannon and Simpson indices were computed as well. For principal component analysis, Z-score normalized data were analyzed with the R prcomp function and the ggbiplot package. Blood-rectal clonal overlap within each subject was quantified with Morisita's index. TCRdb carries this immuneACCESS record with in-frame sequences only. Its versions omit some clonotypes, under half of them owing to an unresolved V gene in the studies checked, with the rest unexplained. V, J and clone size derive from that table, while D and trimming were established from the DNA sequence. The sample contains roughly 16,000 clones, 80% of them found a single time. About 7.9% of the sample belongs to the ten largest clones.

This receptor was taken from a boy younger than 18 who was a control in a study of pediatric ulcerative colitis. The sequence links TRBV5-1 to TRBJ1-2; the D segment cannot be called with confidence. Sample: gut tissue. The CDR3 reads as follows: CASRPGDGSLYGYTF. The DNA reads as follows: TGCGCCAGCAGGCCTGGGGATGGCAGCCTTTATGGCTACACCTTC.